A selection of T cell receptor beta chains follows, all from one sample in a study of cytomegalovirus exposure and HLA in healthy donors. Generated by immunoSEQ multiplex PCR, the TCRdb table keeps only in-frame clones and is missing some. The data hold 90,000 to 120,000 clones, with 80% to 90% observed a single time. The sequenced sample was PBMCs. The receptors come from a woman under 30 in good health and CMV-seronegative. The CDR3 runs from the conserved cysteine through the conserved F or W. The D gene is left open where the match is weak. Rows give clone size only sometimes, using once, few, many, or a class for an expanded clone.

cdr3_nt: TGTGCCAGTAGTATTGCCCGGGTGGGAGGCCAAGAGACCCAGTACTTC
cdr3_aa: CASSIARVGGQETQYF
clone_size: NA
d_call: NA
j_call: TRBJ2-5
v_call: TRBV19

cdr3_nt: TGTGCCAGCAGCTTAATGGCAGGGATGAACACTGAAGCTTTCTTT
cdr3_aa: CASSLMAGMNTEAFF
clone_size: NA
d_call: NA
j_call: TRBJ1-1
v_call: TRBV7-3

cdr3_nt: TGTGCCACCAGCAGAGATCGGACTCCAAACTATGGCTACACCTTC
cdr3_aa: CATSRDRTPNYGYTF
clone_size: NA
d_call: NA
j_call: TRBJ1-2
v_call: TRBV15

cdr3_nt: TGTGCCAGCAGTTTCCCGGGACAGGGGATTAATGAAAAACTGTTTTTT
cdr3_aa: CASSFPGQGINEKLFF
clone_size: few
d_call: TRBD1
j_call: TRBJ1-4
v_call: TRBV28

cdr3_nt: TGCGCCAGCAGCTTGGGCGGGATGGGAGGAACTGAAGCTTTCTTT
cdr3_aa: CASSLGGMGGTEAFF
clone_size: NA
d_call: NA
j_call: TRBJ1-1
v_call: TRBV5-1

cdr3_nt: TGTGCCAGCAGCTTGACTGCCGGGAGTAATGAGCAGTTCTTC
cdr3_aa: CASSLTAGSNEQFF
clone_size: NA
d_call: NA
j_call: TRBJ2-1
v_call: TRBV7-2

cdr3_nt: TGTGCCAGCAGCTTGGGGGGGAGCTATGGCTACACCTTC
cdr3_aa: CASSLGGSYGYTF
clone_size: once
d_call: NA
j_call: TRBJ1-2
v_call: TRBV7-8

cdr3_nt: TGTGCCAGCAGTTTGGGACAGGGGACCGCTGAAGCTTTCTTT
cdr3_aa: CASSLGQGTAEAFF
clone_size: NA
d_call: TRBD1
j_call: TRBJ1-1
v_call: TRBV6-5

cdr3_nt: TGTGCCAGCAGCTTAGGAGCGGGGGGCGAGCAGTACTTC
cdr3_aa: CASSLGAGGEQYF
clone_size: NA
d_call: TRBD2
j_call: TRBJ2-7
v_call: TRBV7-2

cdr3_nt: TGTGCCAGCAGGCGACAGGGGTTGAACACTGAAGCTTTCTTT
cdr3_aa: CASRRQGLNTEAFF
clone_size: NA
d_call: TRBD1
j_call: TRBJ1-1
v_call: TRBV6-5

cdr3_nt: TGTGCCAGCAGCTTGCACAGTTCTAACTATGGCTACACCTTC
cdr3_aa: CASSLHSSNYGYTF
clone_size: NA
d_call: NA
j_call: TRBJ1-2
v_call: TRBV11-2

cdr3_nt: TGTGCCAGCAGCATAGTCAGGGACACTGAAGCTTTCTTT
cdr3_aa: CASSIVRDTEAFF
clone_size: NA
d_call: NA
j_call: TRBJ1-1
v_call: TRBV7-2

cdr3_nt: TGTGCCGCACTTGGCTCTGGAAACACCATATATTTT
cdr3_aa: CAALGSGNTIYF
clone_size: NA
d_call: NA
j_call: TRBJ1-3
v_call: TRBV2

cdr3_nt: TGTGCCAGTAGTATAGCTTGGCGGACTAGCGGGAGCTCCTACAATGAGCAGTTCTTC
cdr3_aa: CASSIAWRTSGSSYNEQFF
clone_size: NA
d_call: TRBD2
j_call: TRBJ2-1
v_call: TRBV19

cdr3_nt: TGTGCCAGCAGATCCCGACACGAACCCGAGCAGTACTTC
cdr3_aa: CASRSRHEPEQYF
clone_size: NA
d_call: NA
j_call: TRBJ2-7
v_call: TRBV7-3

cdr3_nt: TGTGCCAGCAGCGCTGGGACTAGCGGGAGTAGTGATGAGCAGTTCTTC
cdr3_aa: CASSAGTSGSSDEQFF
clone_size: NA
d_call: TRBD2
j_call: TRBJ2-1
v_call: TRBV7-9

cdr3_nt: TGTGCCAGCTCACCCGGGACAGAAACTTACGAGCAGTACTTC
cdr3_aa: CASSPGTETYEQYF
clone_size: NA
d_call: TRBD1
j_call: TRBJ2-7
v_call: TRBV18

cdr3_nt: TGTGCCAGCAGCTTATCCGGGGGGGCCGAGCAGCAGTACTTC
cdr3_aa: CASSLSGGAEQQYF
clone_size: NA
d_call: TRBD2
j_call: TRBJ2-7
v_call: TRBV7-9

cdr3_nt: TGTGCCATCACCCGGACAGGGGGTCACGATGAGCAGTTCTTC
cdr3_aa: CAITRTGGHDEQFF
clone_size: NA
d_call: TRBD1
j_call: TRBJ2-1
v_call: TRBV10-3

cdr3_nt: TGTGCCAGCAGTTTACAGGGGAACACTGAAGCTTTCTTT
cdr3_aa: CASSLQGNTEAFF
clone_size: NA
d_call: NA
j_call: TRBJ1-1
v_call: TRBV2

cdr3_nt: TGTGCCATCAGTGAGCCGGGACTAGCGGGAGGAGCCGGGGAGCTGTTTTTT
cdr3_aa: CAISEPGLAGGAGELFF
clone_size: NA
d_call: TRBD2
j_call: TRBJ2-2
v_call: TRBV10-3

cdr3_nt: TGTGCCAGCAGTTTCGACAGGGCCAACACTGAAGCTTTCTTT
cdr3_aa: CASSFDRANTEAFF
clone_size: NA
d_call: TRBD1
j_call: TRBJ1-1
v_call: TRBV28

cdr3_nt: TGTGCCAGCTCACCGAGCGGACAGACCTACGAGCAGTACTTC
cdr3_aa: CASSPSGQTYEQYF
clone_size: NA
d_call: NA
j_call: TRBJ2-7
v_call: TRBV18

cdr3_nt: TGCGCCAGCAGCCAGGCGGGGGCGAAAGGAAACACCATATATTTT
cdr3_aa: CASSQAGAKGNTIYF
clone_size: NA
d_call: NA
j_call: TRBJ1-3
v_call: TRBV4-3

cdr3_nt: TGTGCCTCAAGTAGGGGGGACTATCAAGAGACCCAGTACTTC
cdr3_aa: CASSRGDYQETQYF
clone_size: NA
d_call: NA
j_call: TRBJ2-5
v_call: TRBV19

cdr3_nt: TGTGCCAGCAGTATTTCGGTGGGAAACACCATATATTTT
cdr3_aa: CASSISVGNTIYF
clone_size: NA
d_call: NA
j_call: TRBJ1-3
v_call: TRBV6-4

cdr3_nt: TGTGCCAGCAGCTTAGCGCTGCTAGCCTCCTTCTCCTACAATGAGCAGTTCTTC
cdr3_aa: CASSLALLASFSYNEQFF
clone_size: NA
d_call: NA
j_call: TRBJ2-1
v_call: TRBV7-2

cdr3_nt: TGTGCCAGCAGTCAGGGACAGGGCCGCTATGGCTACACCTTC
cdr3_aa: CASSQGQGRYGYTF
clone_size: NA
d_call: TRBD1
j_call: TRBJ1-2
v_call: TRBV6-5

cdr3_nt: TGTGCCAGTAGTCCGAATCTAGGAGGGAGAGCCTTCTCTGGGGCCAACGTCCTGACTTTC
cdr3_aa: CASSPNLGGRAFSGANVLTF
clone_size: NA
d_call: NA
j_call: TRBJ2-6
v_call: TRBV19

cdr3_nt: TGTGCCTGGTGGCGGGAAGGTGGGCAGTACTTC
cdr3_aa: CAWWREGGQYF
clone_size: NA
d_call: NA
j_call: TRBJ2-7
v_call: TRBV30

cdr3_nt: TGTGCCAGCAGTTTGAATGGCCTCTCTGGAAACACCATATATTTT
cdr3_aa: CASSLNGLSGNTIYF
clone_size: NA
d_call: NA
j_call: TRBJ1-3
v_call: TRBV28

cdr3_nt: TGTGCCAGCAGCTTAGTTAGCGGGGCGGTCAATGAGCAGTTCTTC
cdr3_aa: CASSLVSGAVNEQFF
clone_size: NA
d_call: TRBD2
j_call: TRBJ2-1
v_call: TRBV7-2

cdr3_nt: TGTGCCAGCAGTGCCGAGACAGAATCTCATGGCTACACCTTC
cdr3_aa: CASSAETESHGYTF
clone_size: NA
d_call: NA
j_call: TRBJ1-2
v_call: TRBV28

cdr3_nt: TGCGCCAGCAGCCGATCTAGCGGGAGTATGTACGAGCAGTACTTC
cdr3_aa: CASSRSSGSMYEQYF
clone_size: NA
d_call: TRBD2
j_call: TRBJ2-7
v_call: TRBV4-1

cdr3_nt: TGTGCCAGCAGCCCCATGAGCGGCTCCTACAATGAGCAGTTCTTC
cdr3_aa: CASSPMSGSYNEQFF
clone_size: NA
d_call: NA
j_call: TRBJ2-1
v_call: TRBV7-2

cdr3_nt: TGTGCCAGTAGTTTCGGACAAAGGACCTACGAGCAGTACTTC
cdr3_aa: CASSFGQRTYEQYF
clone_size: NA
d_call: NA
j_call: TRBJ2-7
v_call: TRBV28

cdr3_nt: TGTGCCAGCAGCTTAGCCCCTCAGGCCACTAATGAAAAACTGTTTTTT
cdr3_aa: CASSLAPQATNEKLFF
clone_size: NA
d_call: NA
j_call: TRBJ1-4
v_call: TRBV7-9

cdr3_nt: TGTGCCAGCAGTCTTAAGGGGGGGCGGGCTGAAGCTTTCTTT
cdr3_aa: CASSLKGGRAEAFF
clone_size: NA
d_call: NA
j_call: TRBJ1-1
v_call: TRBV6-1

cdr3_nt: TGTGCCAGCAGCAAATCCGGGAGCGGGGAGCTGTTTTTT
cdr3_aa: CASSKSGSGELFF
clone_size: NA
d_call: NA
j_call: TRBJ2-2
v_call: TRBV21-1

cdr3_nt: TGTGCCAGCAGTGAGGGGACGGCAGGGGATAATTCACCCCTCCACTTT
cdr3_aa: CASSEGTAGDNSPLHF
clone_size: NA
d_call: NA
j_call: TRBJ1-6
v_call: TRBV28

cdr3_nt: TGTGCCAGCAGCCGCAGGGGTCCTGGAAACACCATATATTTT
cdr3_aa: CASSRRGPGNTIYF
clone_size: NA
d_call: NA
j_call: TRBJ1-3
v_call: TRBV7-2

cdr3_nt: TGTGCCTGGAGTCCGGGGGTTGCAGATACGCAGTATTTT
cdr3_aa: CAWSPGVADTQYF
clone_size: NA
d_call: NA
j_call: TRBJ2-3
v_call: TRBV30

cdr3_nt: TGCGCCAGCAGCCAAGATTGGCGCCTGGCCAGACAGGGAGGGAACACTGAAGCTTTCTTT
cdr3_aa: CASSQDWRLARQGGNTEAFF
clone_size: NA
d_call: TRBD1
j_call: TRBJ1-1
v_call: TRBV4-3

cdr3_nt: TGTGCCAGCAGTCCCCAACGGGGGGGGACTGAAGCTTTCTTT
cdr3_aa: CASSPQRGGTEAFF
clone_size: NA
d_call: NA
j_call: TRBJ1-1
v_call: TRBV28

cdr3_nt: TGTGCCAGCAGCCAAGATCAACTAGCGGGCACCCAAGAGACCCAGTACTTC
cdr3_aa: CASSQDQLAGTQETQYF
clone_size: NA
d_call: TRBD2
j_call: TRBJ2-5
v_call: TRBV4-2